A single sample is the source of the 8 T cell receptor beta chains below, sequenced in a study of blood T cell repertoires in COVID-19. Sequenced by immunoSEQ multiplex PCR; TCRdb stores in-frame clones only, minus some. Here the sample spans 160,000 or so clones, 80% to 85% being singletons. The sequenced sample consisted of PBMCs or T cells enriched from blood (not recorded which). The receptors derive from a woman aged 45 to 65 who had recovered from COVID-19.

The chain employs TRBV12-3 or TRBV12-4 and TRBJ1-2; D call uncertain. The CDR3 loop spans 13 amino acids. The V end was cut by 6 bases, the J end by 4 bases, with 12 bases between. The CDR3 reads CASSHGGIYGYTF. In nucleotides, the CDR3 is TGTGCCAGCAGCCACGGAGGGATCTATGGCTACACCTTC.

The chain carries TRBV19 and TRBJ2-3, with a possible D match to TRBD2 (6 bases). From germline, CDR1 is LNHDA and CDR2 SQIVND (reference sequence). With 7 bases removed from V and 5 bases from J, the gap between germline ends came to 16 bases. The CDR3 loop spans 14 amino acids. The CDR3 region is CASKAGRDRDTQYF. In DNA, the CDR3 is TGTGCCAGTAAAGCGGGCAGGGATAGAGATACGCAGTATTTT.

This clone was observed a handful of times. The chain uses TRBV4-2 and TRBJ1-6, with D uncertain. Germline V gene lookup returns CDR1 LGHNA and CDR2 YNFKEQ. With 5 bases removed from V and 2 bases from J, the gap between germline ends came to 13 bases. The CDR3 totals 16 residues. The CDR3 spells CASSSKIPPYNSPLHF. The DNA of the CDR3 is TGTGCCAGCAGCTCTAAGATTCCACCCTATAATTCACCCCTCCACTTT.

The chain combines TRBV7-2 with TRBJ1-5; perhaps TRBD1 as D (5 bases). This CDR3 comprises 15 residues. Germline-derived CDR1 and CDR2 are SGHTA and FQGNSA. The germline V and J ends were trimmed by 5 bases and 0 bases, with 11 bases remaining between them. The CDR3 loop reads CASSITGYSNQPQHF. The DNA for the CDR3 is TGTGCCAGCAGCATTACAGGTTATAGCAATCAGCCCCAGCATTTT.

The chain has TRBV19 and TRBJ2-7; D is undetermined. With 6 bases removed from V and 3 bases from J, the gap between germline ends came to 9 bases. This CDR3 region has 12 residues. Germline CDR1 is LNHDA and CDR2 is SQIVND (reference sequence). CDR3 region: CASSRNSYEQYF. CDR3 bases: TGTGCCAGTAGCCGGAACAGCTACGAGCAGTACTTC.

The genes are TRBV28 and TRBJ2-1; no firm D call. The CDR3 contains 14 residues. V lost 3 bases, J lost 2 bases, and 8 bases lay in between. Looked up from germline, CDR1 is MDHEN and CDR2 is SYDVKM. For the CDR3, the DNA is TGTGCCAGCAGTTTCACTAACGCCTACAATGAGCAGTTCTTC. The encoded protein is CASSFTNAYNEQFF.

The chain is built from TRBV5-1 and TRBJ2-7; 11 nucleotides match TRBD2. CDR1 and CDR2 from the germline V gene are SGHRS and YFSETQ. Unmatched junction bases numbered 1, after V lost 0 bases and J lost 2 bases. CDR3 length: 15 residues. CDR3 sequence reads: CASSLGGLAAYEQYF. The CDR3 nucleotides read TGCGCCAGCAGCTTGGGGGGACTAGCGGCCTACGAGCAGTACTTC.

The chain joins TRBV18 to TRBJ1-4; TRBD1 matches at 8 bases. The CDR3 is 12 amino acids. V lost 6 bases and J lost 6; bases outside the gene matches: 0. In germline, CDR1 is KGHSH, CDR2 LQKENI. The CDR3 bases are TGTGCCAGCTCGACAGGGGATGAAAAACTGTTTTTT. Its translation is CASSTGDEKLFF. Full variable domain (rest looked up from reference TRBV18 and TRBJ1-4): NAGVMQNPRHLVRRRGQEARLRCSPMKGHSHVYWYRQLPEEGLKFMVYLQKENIIDESGMPKERFSAEFPKEGPSILRIQQVVRGDSAAYFCASSTGDEKLFFGSGTQLSVL.